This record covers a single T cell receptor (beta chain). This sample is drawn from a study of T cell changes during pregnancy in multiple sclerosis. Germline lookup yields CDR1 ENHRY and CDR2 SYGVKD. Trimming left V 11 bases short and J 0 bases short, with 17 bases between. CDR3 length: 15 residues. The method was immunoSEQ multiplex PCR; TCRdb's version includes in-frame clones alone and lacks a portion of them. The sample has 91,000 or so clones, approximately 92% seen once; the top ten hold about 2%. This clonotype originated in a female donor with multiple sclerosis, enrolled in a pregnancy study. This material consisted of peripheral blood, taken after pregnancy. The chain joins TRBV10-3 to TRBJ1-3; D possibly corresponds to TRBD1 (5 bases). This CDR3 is CALRGGELSGNTIYF. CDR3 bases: TGTGCCCTCCGGGGAGGGGAACTCTCTGGAAACACCATATATTTT.